A single sample is the source of the 3 T cell receptor beta chains below, sequenced in a study of T cell responses to AZD1222 COVID-19 vaccine (dated by TCRdb to the early 2020s). The time point label, as the study defines it: about 28 days (+/-7) after the second vaccine dose. Preparation of the library involved the immunoSEQ multiplex PCR assay. TCRdb took over this immuneACCESS table, retaining in-frame rearrangements with V and J assigned. Such tables are incomplete; in checked studies, under half of the missing clones stem from an unresolved V gene, and the remainder is unexplained. This sample holds approximately 74,000 clones; nearly 90% were observed only once. Under 1.5% of the sample goes to the ten largest clones. The sample here was peripheral blood, taken 28 days after the second AZD1222 dose. All receptors come from an adult who received the AZD1222 COVID-19 vaccine.

J is TRBJ1-1 and V is TRBV6-5; D is possibly TRBD1 (6 bases). Germline lookup yields CDR1 MNHEY and CDR2 SVGAGI. The germline V and J ends were trimmed by 6 bases and 8 bases, with 13 bases remaining between them. The CDR3 length is 12 residues. In DNA, the CDR3 is TGTGCCAGCAGCCCCAGGACAGAAGAAGCTTTCTTT. Its translation is CASSPRTEEAFF.

The V and J genes are TRBV9 and TRBJ2-7; 9 bases line up with TRBD1. CDR1 SGDLS and CDR2 YYNGEE come from the germline V gene. V was pared by 3 bases and J by 4 bases, with 5 bases of the junction left unmatched. The CDR3 totals 14 residues. The CDR3 protein is CASSAGDRVYEQYF. CDR3 in DNA: TGTGCCAGCAGCGCCGGGGACAGGGTTTACGAGCAGTACTTC.

The gene calls are TRBV3-1 (or the pseudogene TRBV3-2) and TRBJ2-1; D may be TRBD1 or TRBD2 (5 bases each). Trimming took off 0 bases at V and 1 base at J, with 22 bases between the two ends. The CDR3 is 20 residues long. CDR1 and CDR2 (germline): LGHDT, YNNKEL (reference sequence). CDR3 coding DNA: TGTGCCAGCAGCCAAGATACTCGCCCGGGGCAGGGCGCATCCTACAATGAGCAGTTCTTC. The encoded protein is CASSQDTRPGQGASYNEQFF.